One sample yielded the 23 T cell receptor beta chains listed below, sequenced in a study of T cell responses to AZD1222 COVID-19 vaccine. The table came from immunoSEQ multiplex PCR; TCRdb's copy has only in-frame clones and leaves some out. The sample has 86,000 or so clones; under 95% are singletons. The sample consisted of peripheral blood, taken on day 0 of AZD1222 vaccination. All receptors come from an adult in good health.

V gene TRBV11-1 combines with J gene TRBJ2-7, with 7 bases identical to TRBD1. In germline, CDR1 is SGHAT, CDR2 FQDESV (reference sequence). V gave up 5 bases and J gave up 2 bases; unmatched junction bases: 6. The CDR3 is made up of 14 amino acids. CDR3 DNA: TGTGCCAGCAGCCTGGACAGGCGCGCCTACGAGCAGTACTTC. Protein sequence: CASSLDRRAYEQYF. The full variable domain, its missing parts supplied by reference TRBV11-1 and TRBJ2-7, is EAEVAQSPRYKITEKSQAVAFWCDPISGHATLYWYRQILGQGPELLVQFQDESVVDDSQLPKDRFSAERLKGVDSTLKIQPAELGDSAMYLCASSLDRRAYEQYFGPGTRLTVT.

This chain links TRBV29-1 with TRBJ2-7; 11 bases fit TRBD1. Germline V gene data show CDR1 as SQVTM and CDR2 as ANQGSEA. The ends lost 6 bases at V and 2 bases at J; junction bases unmatched: 9. This CDR3 region has 15 residues. The CDR3 here is CSVLLGTGGPYEQYF. The CDR3 region has the DNA TGCAGCGTCCTCTTAGGGACAGGGGGACCCTACGAGCAGTACTTC.

This chain uses TRBV18 with TRBJ2-5, with 10 bases matching TRBD1. The CDR3 runs to 14 residues. V gave up 4 bases and J gave up 5 bases; unmatched junction bases: 4. Looked up from germline, CDR1 is KGHSH and CDR2 is LQKENI. The CDR3 is CASSRGTGVETQYF. As DNA, the CDR3 is TGTGCCAGCTCACGGGGGACAGGGGTTGAGACCCAGTACTTC.

CDR3 protein: CATSGSSGNTIYF. CDR3 nucleotide sequence: TGTGCCACTAGCGGGAGTTCTGGAAACACCATATATTTT. The chain uses TRBV10-3 and TRBJ1-3; D ambiguous. The CDR3 extends over 13 amino acids. V lost 10 bases to trimming and J lost 1 base, with 11 bases between them. CDR1 and CDR2 (germline): ENHRY, SYGVKD.

This clone was observed once. The chain links TRBV4-1 to TRBJ2-3; D gene unclear. V gave up 0 bases and J gave up 6 bases, with 10 bases separating them. Germline assignment: CDR1 MGHRA and CDR2 YSYEKL. The CDR3 sequence is 14 residues long. CDR3: CASSQDFGGDTQYF. CDR3 sequence (DNA): TGCGCCAGCAGCCAAGACTTTGGTGGGGATACGCAGTATTTT.

This chain uses TRBV30 with TRBJ1-6; TRBD1 is a possible D gene (5 bases). V lost 4 bases and J 8 bases, leaving 15 bases between the germline ends. The CDR3 is 14 residues long. Germline loops: CDR1 GTSNPN, CDR2 SVGIG (reference sequence). The CDR3 DNA reads as TGTGCCTGGATTAGTGGGACCCGCTATTCACCCCTCCACTTT. Its protein is CAWISGTRYSPLHF.

The chain links TRBV7-3 to TRBJ2-1; 13 bases fit TRBD2. V shed 5 bases, J shed 9 bases, and the junction held 10 bases outside the gene matches. Germline V CDR1 and CDR2: SGHTA, FQGTGA. The CDR3 has 16 amino acids. The CDR3 loop is CASSPTSGGARSEQFF. The CDR3 bases are TGTGCCAGCAGCCCCACTAGCGGGGGGGCAAGGAGTGAGCAGTTCTTC.

The rearrangement links TRBV25-1 to TRBJ2-1; TRBD2 might be the D (6 bases). V dropped 2 bases and J dropped 2 bases, with 7 bases sitting between them. The CDR3 extends over 14 amino acids. Germline loops: CDR1 MGHDK, CDR2 SYGVNS. The chain's CDR3 is CASSEPGAYNEQFF. The CDR3 DNA sequence: TGTGCCAGCAGTGAACCGGGGGCCTACAATGAGCAGTTCTTC.

The J gene is TRBJ1-1, the V gene TRBV6-7; 9 positions match TRBD1. TRBV6-7 is designated an ORF whose function remains uncertain. The trim removed 1 base at V and 5 bases at J, leaving 2 bases unmatched. The CDR3 covers 14 residues. The DNA of the CDR3 is TGTGCCAGCAGTTACTTGGACAGGGGAACTGAAGCTTTCTTT. This translates into CASSYLDRGTEAFF.

J is TRBJ1-2 and V is TRBV6-5; D possibly corresponds to TRBD1 (5 bases). Germline CDR1 reads MNHEY; CDR2 reads SVGAGI. The CDR3 spans 13 residues. V was clipped by 5 bases and J by 8 bases, with 15 bases between them. CDR3 sequence: CASSKLNWGGYTF. CDR3 nucleotide sequence: TGTGCCAGCAGTAAGCTGAACTGGGGGGGCTACACCTTC.

This clone was seen only once. The V call is TRBV27, the J call TRBJ1-4, with D unresolved. The CDR3 has 14 amino acids. Per the germline V gene, CDR1 is MNHEY and CDR2 is SMNVEV (reference sequence). Trimming cost V 7 bases and J 9 bases, with 18 bases left between them. CDR3 nucleotide sequence: TGTGCCAGCACGGGAGGAGGGCTGGATAAAAAACTGTTTTTT. This gives the protein CASTGGGLDKKLFF.

This chain uses TRBV10-2 with TRBJ2-7; no clear D gene. This CDR3 spans 15 amino acids. V was pared by 3 bases and J by 4 bases, with 16 bases between. CDR1 is WSHSY and CDR2 is SAAADI in the germline V gene. This CDR3 is CASSEAPVIPYEQYF. The CDR3 region has the DNA TGCGCCAGCAGTGAAGCTCCTGTCATCCCTTACGAGCAGTACTTC.

The chain carries TRBV5-1 and TRBJ1-1; D unresolved. Germline V gene lookup returns CDR1 SGHRS and CDR2 YFSETQ. CDR3 length: 13 residues. The V end was cut by 1 base, the J end by 5 bases, with 9 bases between. The CDR3 DNA sequence: TGCGCCAGCAGCTTGATGATGGGAACTGAAGCTTTCTTT. Residues: CASSLMMGTEAFF.

The V call is TRBV12-3 or TRBV12-4, the J call TRBJ1-5, with 9 positions matching TRBD1. J was trimmed by 6 bases and V by 4 bases; bases with no gene match: 1. There are 13 residues in the CDR3. CDR3 coding DNA: TGTGCCAGCAGTTACAGGGGGCGTCAGCCCCAGCATTTT. Amino acids: CASSYRGRQPQHF.

This chain uses TRBV14 with TRBJ2-7; 7 positions agree with TRBD1. The ends lost 4 bases at V and 4 bases at J; junction bases unmatched: 7. The length of the CDR3 is 14 residues. Per the germline V gene, CDR1 is SGHDN and CDR2 is FVKESK. The CDR3 coding sequence is TGTGCCAGCAGCCGGACAGGCGCTCCATACGAGCAGTACTTC. Residues: CASSRTGAPYEQYF.

The chain carries TRBV3-1 (or the pseudogene TRBV3-2) and TRBJ1-1; perhaps TRBD1 as D (6 bases). V was trimmed by 4 bases and J by 1 base, leaving 13 bases between them. Germline V gene sequence: CDR1 LGHDT, CDR2 YNNKEL (reference sequence). The CDR3 covers 15 residues. For the CDR3, the DNA is TGTGCCAGCAGCCCGTGGACAGAAAAGAACACTGAAGCTTTCTTT. Its translation: CASSPWTEKNTEAFF.

The chain links TRBV7-2 to TRBJ1-2; weak D call: TRBD1 (5 bases). V lost 4 bases and J lost 6, with 18 bases in between. Germline V gene data show CDR1 as SGHTA and CDR2 as FQGNSA. This CDR3 is 15 amino acids long. Written as DNA, the CDR3 is TGTGCCAGCAGCTCTCCGGGACGCCGTAGGGATGGCTACACCTTC. Amino acid sequence: CASSSPGRRRDGYTF.

This chain connects TRBV6-2 or TRBV6-3 to TRBJ1-5; 7 bases map to TRBD1. The trim removed 5 bases at V and 7 bases at J, leaving 8 bases unmatched. Germline V CDR1 and CDR2: MNHEY, SVGEGT. The CDR3 has 14 amino acids. The chain's CDR3 is CASSTQGTRQPQHF. In DNA, the CDR3 is TGTGCCAGCAGTACACAGGGGACGAGGCAGCCCCAGCATTTT.

Only one count was recorded for this clone. The gene calls are TRBV7-8 and TRBJ1-6; D may be TRBD1 (6 bases). The CDR3 runs 16 residues. Germline assignment: CDR1 SGHVS and CDR2 FQNEAQ. Trimming shortened V by 0 bases and J by 7 bases, and 13 bases separated the two germline ends. The CDR3: CASSLATGHTNSPLHF. The CDR3, as DNA: TGTGCCAGCAGCTTAGCTACGGGACACACAAATTCACCCCTCCACTTT.

J is TRBJ1-2 and V is TRBV7-2; the match to TRBD1 covers 7 bases. CDR3 length: 13 amino acids. The V and J ends lost 5 bases and 5 bases, in that order; junction bases with no gene match: 5. Germline V CDR1 and CDR2: SGHTA, FQGNSA. The DNA for the CDR3 is TGTGCCAGCAGCCCCGACAGGGTATATGGCTACACCTTC. This translates into CASSPDRVYGYTF.

CDR3: CASTNGVVTEAFF. Written as DNA, the CDR3 is TGTGCCAGCACCAACGGGGTCGTCACTGAAGCTTTCTTT. The chain is built from TRBV6-5 and TRBJ1-1; D remains unclear. Germline V gives CDR1 MNHEY, CDR2 SVGAGI. The ends were cut back, 7 bases at V and 4 bases at J, with 13 bases in the middle. The CDR3 totals 13 residues.

This chain links TRBV30 with TRBJ1-2; TRBD1 aligns across 7 bases. Germline V gives CDR1 GTSNPN, CDR2 SVGIG (reference sequence). The CDR3 length is 13 residues. After removal of 2 bases from V and 7 bases from J, the junction contained 7 bases not matched to a gene. This chain's CDR3 is CAWSPQGMSGYTF. CDR3 DNA sequence: TGTGCCTGGAGTCCACAGGGGATGTCTGGCTACACCTTC.

This clone was found once. V and J are TRBV15 and TRBJ2-7, with D perhaps matching TRBD2 (6 bases). The CDR3 has 15 residues. V gave up 2 bases and J gave up 6 bases, with 17 bases separating them. Looked up from germline, CDR1 is LNHNV and CDR2 is YYDKDF (reference sequence). The CDR3 here is CATSRPSKTSSEQYF. CDR3 coding DNA: TGTGCCACCAGCAGACCATCAAAAACTAGCAGCGAGCAGTACTTC.